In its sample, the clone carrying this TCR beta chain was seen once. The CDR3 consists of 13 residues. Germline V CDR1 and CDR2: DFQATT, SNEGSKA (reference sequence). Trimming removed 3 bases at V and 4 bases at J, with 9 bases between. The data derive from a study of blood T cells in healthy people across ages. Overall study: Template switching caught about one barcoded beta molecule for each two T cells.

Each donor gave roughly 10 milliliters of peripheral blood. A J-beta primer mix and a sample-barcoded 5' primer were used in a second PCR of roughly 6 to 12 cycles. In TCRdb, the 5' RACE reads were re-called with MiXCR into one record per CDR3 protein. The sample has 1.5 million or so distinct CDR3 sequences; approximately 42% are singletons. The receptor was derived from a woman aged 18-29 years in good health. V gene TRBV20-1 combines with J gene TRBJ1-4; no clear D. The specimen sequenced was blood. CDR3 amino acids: CSASATDNEKLFF. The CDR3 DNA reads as TGCAGTGCTAGCGCGACGGATAATGAAAAACTGTTTTTT.